This T cell receptor beta chain was identified during a study of shared clonotypes between healthy human individuals. Each PCR replicate from the sorted subsets contained about 200 ng DNA, which is about 30,000 T cell genomes. The method was immunoSEQ multiplex PCR; TCRdb's version includes in-frame clones alone and lacks a portion of them. The sample includes 2 million to 2.5 million clones, about nine tenths seen only once; the top ten take 0.3% to 0.45%. This CDR3 is 12 amino acids long. Trimming pared 2 bases from V and 6 bases from J, leaving 8 bases between. In germline, CDR1 is MNHNS, CDR2 SASEGT.

This receptor was identified in a man aged 18 to 30 in good health. Some clones in this sample may be carry-over from other donors' samples. The V gene is TRBV6-1, the J gene TRBJ2-7; D unresolved. The sample taken for sequencing was naive CD4+ T cells from PBMCs. Subset described: CD45RA+ positively selected. The DNA of the CDR3 is TGTGCCAGCAGTGAACCTCGGGTCGAGCAGTACTTC. Its translation is CASSEPRVEQYF.